The entry below describes one T cell receptor beta chain. The PCR used 60 Vbeta and 13 Jbeta primers. The repertoire was sequenced with immunoSEQ multiplex PCR; TCRdb's copy has only in-frame clones and lacks some. Here the sample spans about 160,000 clones, approximately 75% being singletons. The CDR3 is 14 residues long. Trimming removed 4 bases from V and 3 bases from J; junction bases left unmatched: 6. Looked up from germline, CDR1 is SGDLS and CDR2 is YYNGEE. The data originate from a study of cytomegalovirus exposure and HLA in healthy donors. Turning to the study itself: HLA-typed donors contributed approximately 86 million unique TCRs, which were held in an early data release.

The sample taken for sequencing was PBMCs. The genes are TRBV9 and TRBJ2-7; TRBD1 matches at 8 bases. This sequence originates from a man aged 50 to 59 in good health and CMV-seropositive. CDR3 sequence (DNA): TGTGCCAGCAGCCCGCCAGGGGGCATCTACGAGCAGTACTTC. Translation: CASSPPGGIYEQYF.